Listed below are T cell receptor beta chains from one sample, sequenced in a study of shared clonotypes between healthy human individuals. Assay: immunoSEQ multiplex PCR; the TCRdb copy retains only in-frame clones and omits some. Among 2 million to 2.5 million clones listed, around 90% were seen once. The sequenced sample consisted of naive CD4+ T cells from PBMCs. These receptor sequences come from a man aged 18 to 29 in good health. Some clones in this sample may be carry-over from other donors' samples. The CDR3 runs from the conserved cysteine through the conserved F or W. D genes are given only for firm matches. A row's size may be missing; if present it is once, few, many or a size class.

once	-	15	TRBV5-1	TRBJ2-5	CASSSEYGARETQYF	TGCGCCAGCAGCTCAGAATATGGGGCACGGGAGACCCAGTACTTC
-	TRBD2	14	TRBV25-1	TRBJ2-7	CASSPRGSSYEQYF	TGTGCCAGCAGTCCGCGGGGGAGCTCCTACGAGCAGTACTTC
-	-	14	TRBV29-1	TRBJ2-1	CSVRGGGHYNEQFF	TGCAGCGTTCGAGGCGGAGGGCATTACAATGAGCAGTTCTTC
-	TRBD1	15	TRBV5-1	TRBJ1-3	CASSLGQARGNTIYF	TGCGCCAGCAGCTTAGGACAGGCGCGGGGAAACACCATATATTTT
-	-	14	TRBV7-3	TRBJ2-1	CASSFTGAHNEQFF	TGTGCCAGCAGCTTTACGGGAGCACACAATGAGCAGTTCTTC
-	-	16	TRBV18	TRBJ2-5	CASSPQQGWDQETQYF	TGTGCCAGCTCACCACAGCAGGGTTGGGACCAAGAGACCCAGTACTTC
-	-	12	TRBV28	TRBJ2-1	CASSLLTNEQFF	TGTGCCAGCAGTTTATTGACCAATGAGCAGTTCTTC
once	TRBD2	15	TRBV9	TRBJ2-7	CASSVGMGGDSEQYF	TGTGCCAGCAGCGTCGGAATGGGGGGGGACTCCGAGCAGTACTTC
-	-	13	TRBV14	TRBJ2-3	CASSQDLQDTQYF	TGTGCCAGCAGCCAAGATTTACAGGATACGCAGTATTTT
-	TRBD2	14	TRBV2	TRBJ2-1	CASTGTSGWYEQFF	TGTGCCAGCACCGGGACTAGCGGATGGTATGAGCAGTTCTTC
-	TRBD1	14	TRBV2	TRBJ1-2	CASSELDRGQGYTF	TGTGCCAGCAGTGAACTCGACAGGGGGCAGGGCTACACCTTC
-	-	13	TRBV19	TRBJ2-1	CASSKGGHNEQFF	TGTGCCAGTAGTAAGGGGGGCCACAATGAGCAGTTCTTC
-	-	15	TRBV27	TRBJ2-6	CASSQAGSGANVLTF	TGTGCCAGCAGCCAGGCGGGCTCTGGGGCCAACGTCCTGACTTTC
-	TRBD2	13	TRBV6-1	TRBJ2-7	CATRLASSYEQYF	TGTGCCACGAGACTAGCTAGCTCCTACGAGCAGTACTTC
-	-	12	TRBV7-8	TRBJ2-5	CASSGWLETQYF	TGTGCCAGCAGTGGTTGGTTGGAGACCCAGTACTTC
-	-	13	TRBV10-3	TRBJ2-7	CAIRGEGVGEQYF	TGTGCCATCAGGGGAGAGGGTGTTGGCGAGCAGTACTTC
-	TRBD2	14	TRBV10-2	TRBJ2-5	CASSPGLAGGTQYF	TGCGCCAGCAGCCCGGGACTAGCGGGGGGGACCCAGTACTTC
-	-	14	TRBV5-4	TRBJ2-1	CASSAGKTYNEQFF	TGTGCCAGCAGCGCCGGAAAAACCTACAATGAGCAGTTCTTC
-	-	17	TRBV28	TRBJ2-7	CASTFNPGLQRSYEQYF	TGTGCCAGCACCTTCAACCCGGGGTTGCAGAGGTCCTACGAGCAGTACTTC
-	-	13	TRBV7-6	TRBJ2-5	CASSYHYQETQYF	TGTGCCAGCAGCTACCATTACCAAGAGACCCAGTACTTC
-	-	14	TRBV11-3	TRBJ1-3	CASSLAGSGNTIYF	TGTGCCAGCAGCTTAGCAGGCTCTGGAAACACCATATATTTT
few	TRBD1	16	TRBV7-9	TRBJ2-2	CASSQPGQGPTGELFF	TGTGCCAGCAGCCAGCCGGGACAGGGTCCCACCGGGGAGCTGTTTTTT
-	TRBD1	17	TRBV5-8	TRBJ2-5	CASSRLHGTGNQETQYF	TGTGCCAGCAGCCGCCTACATGGGACAGGGAACCAAGAGACCCAGTACTTC
-	-	14	TRBV9	TRBJ1-3	CASSVEHSGNTIYF	TGTGCCAGCAGCGTTGAGCACTCTGGAAACACCATATATTTT
-	-	12	TRBV28	TRBJ1-2	CASSTGLPGYTF	TGTGCCAGCAGTACAGGCTTACCAGGCTACACCTTC
-	-	13	TRBV7-9	TRBJ1-1	CASSLAFGTEAFF	TGTGCCAGCAGCTTAGCGTTCGGCACTGAAGCTTTCTTT
few	-	14	TRBV30	TRBJ1-1	CAWSVGAMNTEAFF	TGTGCCTGGAGTGTAGGGGCTATGAACACTGAAGCTTTCTTT